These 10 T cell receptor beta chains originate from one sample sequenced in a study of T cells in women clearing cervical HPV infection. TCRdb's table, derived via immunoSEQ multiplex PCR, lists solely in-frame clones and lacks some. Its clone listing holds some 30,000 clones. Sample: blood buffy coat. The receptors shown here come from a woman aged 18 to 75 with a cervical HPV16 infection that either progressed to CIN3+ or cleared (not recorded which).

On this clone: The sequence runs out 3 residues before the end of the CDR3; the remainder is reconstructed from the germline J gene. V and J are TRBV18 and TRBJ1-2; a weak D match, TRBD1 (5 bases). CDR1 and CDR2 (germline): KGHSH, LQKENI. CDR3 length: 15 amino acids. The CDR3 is CASSPRGVNDNDYTF. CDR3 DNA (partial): TGTGCCAGCTCACCACGGGGGGTTAACGACAATGAC.

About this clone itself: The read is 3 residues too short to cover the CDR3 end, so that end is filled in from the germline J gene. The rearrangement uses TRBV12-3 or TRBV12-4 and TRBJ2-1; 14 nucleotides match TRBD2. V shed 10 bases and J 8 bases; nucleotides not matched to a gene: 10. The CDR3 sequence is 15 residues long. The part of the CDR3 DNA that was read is TGTGCCACCCAGACTAGCGGGAGGGCCATAGATGAG. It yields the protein CATQTSGRAIDE. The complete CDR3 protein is CATQTSGRAIDEQFF.

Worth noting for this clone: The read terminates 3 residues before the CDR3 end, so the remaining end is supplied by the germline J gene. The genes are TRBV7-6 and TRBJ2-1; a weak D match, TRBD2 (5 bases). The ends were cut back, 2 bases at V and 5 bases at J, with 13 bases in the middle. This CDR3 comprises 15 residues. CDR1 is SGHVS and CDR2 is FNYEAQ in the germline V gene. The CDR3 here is CASSLWAGPDNEQFF. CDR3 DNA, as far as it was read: TGTGCCAGCAGCTTATGGGCGGGCCCAGACAATGAG.

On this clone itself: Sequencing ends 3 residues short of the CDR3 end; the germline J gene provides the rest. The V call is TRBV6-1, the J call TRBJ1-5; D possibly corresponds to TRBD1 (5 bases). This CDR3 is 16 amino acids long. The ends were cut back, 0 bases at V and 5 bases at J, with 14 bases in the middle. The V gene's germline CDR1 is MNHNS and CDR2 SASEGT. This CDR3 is CASSEAGGNMDQPQHF. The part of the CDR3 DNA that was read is TGTGCCAGCAGTGAAGCTGGGGGGAATATGGATCAGCCC.

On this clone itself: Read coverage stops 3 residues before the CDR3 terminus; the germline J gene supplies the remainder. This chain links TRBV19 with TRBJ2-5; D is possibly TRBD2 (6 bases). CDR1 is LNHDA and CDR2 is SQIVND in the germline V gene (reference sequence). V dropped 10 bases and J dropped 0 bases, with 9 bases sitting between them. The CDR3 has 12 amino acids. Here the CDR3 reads CATAGYQETQYF. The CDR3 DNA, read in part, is TGTGCCACTGCGGGGTACCAAGAGACC. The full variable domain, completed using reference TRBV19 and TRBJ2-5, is DGGITQSPKYLFRKEGQNVTLSCEQNLNHDAMYWYRQDPGQGLRLIYYSQIVNDFQKGDIAEGYSVSREKKESFPLTVTSAQKNPTAFYLCATAGYQETQYFGPGTRLLVL.

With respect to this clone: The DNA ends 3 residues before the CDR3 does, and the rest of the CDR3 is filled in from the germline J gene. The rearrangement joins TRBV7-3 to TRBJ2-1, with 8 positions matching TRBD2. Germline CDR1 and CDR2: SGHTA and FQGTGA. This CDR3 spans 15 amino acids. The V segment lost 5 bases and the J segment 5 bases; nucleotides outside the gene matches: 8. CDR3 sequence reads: CASSPSGGKDNEQFF. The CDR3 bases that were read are TGTGCCAGCAGCCCCAGCGGGGGTAAGGACAATGAG.

CDR3 amino acids: CAISDHPGGVGEQFF. CDR3 bases read: TGTGCCATCAGTGACCACCCGGGGGGGGTCGGTGAG. V and J are TRBV10-3 and TRBJ2-1; 8 positions agree with TRBD2. The CDR3 end is not reached by the read, which stops 3 residues before it; the germline J gene fills it in. The V gene end was trimmed by 3 bases and the J gene end by 9 bases; junction bases not matched to a gene: 10. This CDR3 is built from 15 residues. Germline assignment: CDR1 ENHRY and CDR2 SYGVKD.

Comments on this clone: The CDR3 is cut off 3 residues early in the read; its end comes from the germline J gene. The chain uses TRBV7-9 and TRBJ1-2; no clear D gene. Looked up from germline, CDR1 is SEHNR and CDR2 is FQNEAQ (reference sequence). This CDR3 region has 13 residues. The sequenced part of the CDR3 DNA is TGTGCCAGCAGCCCTCGAGACTCAGATACC. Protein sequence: CASSPRDSDT. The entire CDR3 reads CASSPRDSDTYTF.

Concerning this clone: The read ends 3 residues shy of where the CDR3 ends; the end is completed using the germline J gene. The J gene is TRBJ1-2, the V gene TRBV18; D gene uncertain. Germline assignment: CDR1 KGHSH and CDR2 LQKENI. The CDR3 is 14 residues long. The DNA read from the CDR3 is TGTGCCAGCTCACCACTGGCGACTAGCGACGAC. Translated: CASSPLATSDD. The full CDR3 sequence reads CASSPLATSDDYTF.

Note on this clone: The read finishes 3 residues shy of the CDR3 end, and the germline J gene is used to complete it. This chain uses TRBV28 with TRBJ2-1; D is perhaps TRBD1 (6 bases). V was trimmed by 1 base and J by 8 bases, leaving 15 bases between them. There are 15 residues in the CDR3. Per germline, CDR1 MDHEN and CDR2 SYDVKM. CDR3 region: CASSLLGASDDEQFF. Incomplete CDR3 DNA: TGTGCCAGCAGTTTATTGGGGGCGTCAGACGATGAG.